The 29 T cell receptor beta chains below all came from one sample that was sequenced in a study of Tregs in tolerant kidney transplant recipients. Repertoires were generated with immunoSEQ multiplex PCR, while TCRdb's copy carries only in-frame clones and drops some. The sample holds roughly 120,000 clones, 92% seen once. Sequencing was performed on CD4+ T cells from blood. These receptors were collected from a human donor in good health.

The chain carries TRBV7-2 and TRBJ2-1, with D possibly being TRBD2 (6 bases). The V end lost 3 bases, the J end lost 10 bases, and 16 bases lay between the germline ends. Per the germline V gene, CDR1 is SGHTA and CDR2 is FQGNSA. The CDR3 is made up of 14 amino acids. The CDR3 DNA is TGTGCCAGCAGCTTGGGAGGACCCGCCAGGGAGCAGTTCTTC. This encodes CASSLGGPAREQFF.

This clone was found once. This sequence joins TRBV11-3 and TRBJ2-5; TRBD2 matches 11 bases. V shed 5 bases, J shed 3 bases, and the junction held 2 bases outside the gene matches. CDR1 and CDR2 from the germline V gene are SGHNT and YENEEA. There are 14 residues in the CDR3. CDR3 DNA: TGTGCCAGCAGCCCGGGACTAGCGGAAGAGACCCAGTACTTC. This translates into CASSPGLAEETQYF.

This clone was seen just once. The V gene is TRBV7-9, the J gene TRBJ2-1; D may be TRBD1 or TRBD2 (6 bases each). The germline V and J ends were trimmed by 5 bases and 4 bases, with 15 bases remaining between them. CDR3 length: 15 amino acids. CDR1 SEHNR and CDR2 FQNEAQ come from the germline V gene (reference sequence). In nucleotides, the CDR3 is TGTGCCAGCAGCCTAGTAAGGGGGAGGTACAATGAGCAGTTCTTC. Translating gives CASSLVRGRYNEQFF.

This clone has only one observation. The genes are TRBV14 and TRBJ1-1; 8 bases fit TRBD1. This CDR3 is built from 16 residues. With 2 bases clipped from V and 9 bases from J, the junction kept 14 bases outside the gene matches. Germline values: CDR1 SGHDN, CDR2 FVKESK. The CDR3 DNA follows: TGTGCCAGCAGCCAACAGGGGGCTGGGGGGGCAGCAAAAGCTTTCTTT. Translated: CASSQQGAGGAAKAFF.

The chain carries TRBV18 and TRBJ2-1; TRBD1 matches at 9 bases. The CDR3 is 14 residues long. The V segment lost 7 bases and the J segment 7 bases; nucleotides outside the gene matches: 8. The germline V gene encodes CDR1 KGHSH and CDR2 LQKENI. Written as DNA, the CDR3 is TGTGCCAGCTTACAGGGGGCCGGAGGAAATGAGCAGTTCTTC. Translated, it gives CASLQGAGGNEQFF.

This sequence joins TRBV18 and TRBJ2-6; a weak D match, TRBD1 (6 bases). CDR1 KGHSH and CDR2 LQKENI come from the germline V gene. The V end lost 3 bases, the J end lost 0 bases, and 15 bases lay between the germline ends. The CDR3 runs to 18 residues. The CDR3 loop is CASSPLQGFGSGANVLTF. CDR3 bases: TGTGCCAGCTCACCGTTGCAGGGGTTCGGCTCTGGGGCCAACGTCCTGACTTTC.

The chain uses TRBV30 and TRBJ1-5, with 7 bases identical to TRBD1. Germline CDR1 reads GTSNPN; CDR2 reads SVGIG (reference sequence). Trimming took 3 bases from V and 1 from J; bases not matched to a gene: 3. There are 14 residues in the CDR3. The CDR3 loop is CAWRGQASNQPQHF. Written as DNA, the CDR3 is TGTGCCTGGAGAGGACAGGCAAGCAATCAGCCCCAGCATTTT.

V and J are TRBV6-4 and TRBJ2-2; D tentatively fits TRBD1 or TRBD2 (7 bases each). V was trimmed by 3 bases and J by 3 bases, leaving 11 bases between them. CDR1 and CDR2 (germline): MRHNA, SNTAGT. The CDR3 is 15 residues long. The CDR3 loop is CASSEQGGYTGELFF. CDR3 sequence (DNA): TGTGCCAGCAGTGAGCAGGGGGGGTACACCGGGGAGCTGTTTTTT.

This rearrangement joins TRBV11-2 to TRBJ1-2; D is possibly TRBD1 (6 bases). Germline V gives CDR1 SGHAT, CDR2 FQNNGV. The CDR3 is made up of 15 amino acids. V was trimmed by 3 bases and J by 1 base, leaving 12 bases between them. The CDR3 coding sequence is TGTGCCAGCAGCTTGAAGGAAGGGGGTAACTATGGCTACACCTTC. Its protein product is CASSLKEGGNYGYTF. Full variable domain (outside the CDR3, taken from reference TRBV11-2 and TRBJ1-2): EAGVAQSPRYKIIEKRQSVAFWCNPISGHATLYWYQQILGQGPKLLIQFQNNGVVDDSQLPKDRFSAERLKGVDSTLKIQPAKLEDSAVYLCASSLKEGGNYGYTFGSGTRLTVV.

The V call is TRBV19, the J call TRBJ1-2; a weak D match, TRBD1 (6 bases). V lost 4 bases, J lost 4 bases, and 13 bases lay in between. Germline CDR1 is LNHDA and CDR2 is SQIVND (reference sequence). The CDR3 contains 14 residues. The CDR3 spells CASSRDTFSYGYTF. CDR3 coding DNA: TGTGCCAGTAGTAGGGACACCTTCTCCTATGGCTACACCTTC.

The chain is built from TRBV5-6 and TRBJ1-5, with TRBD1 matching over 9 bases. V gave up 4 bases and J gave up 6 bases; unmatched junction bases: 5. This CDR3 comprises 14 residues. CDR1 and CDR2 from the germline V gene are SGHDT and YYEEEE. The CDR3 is CASSPGQGGQPQHF. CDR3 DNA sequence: TGTGCCAGCAGCCCGGGACAGGGAGGTCAGCCCCAGCATTTT.

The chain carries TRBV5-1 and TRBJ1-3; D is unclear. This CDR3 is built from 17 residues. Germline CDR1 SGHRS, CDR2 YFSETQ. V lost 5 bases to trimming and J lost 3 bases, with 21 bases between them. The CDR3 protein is CASRRGPSGYSGNTIYF. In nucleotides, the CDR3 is TGCGCCAGCAGGAGAGGGCCATCCGGGTACAGTGGAAACACCATATATTTT.

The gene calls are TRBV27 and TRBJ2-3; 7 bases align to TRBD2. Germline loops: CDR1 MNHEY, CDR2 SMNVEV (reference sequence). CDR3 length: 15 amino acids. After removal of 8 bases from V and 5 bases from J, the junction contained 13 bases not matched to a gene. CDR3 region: CASSSGSGIKDTQYF. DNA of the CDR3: TGTGCCAGCTCCTCCGGGAGCGGGATCAAAGATACGCAGTATTTT.

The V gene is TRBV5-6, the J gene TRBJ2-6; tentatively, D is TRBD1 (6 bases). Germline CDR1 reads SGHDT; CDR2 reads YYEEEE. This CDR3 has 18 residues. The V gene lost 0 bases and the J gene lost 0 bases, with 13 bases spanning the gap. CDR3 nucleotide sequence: TGTGCCAGCAGCTTGGTTGGCAGGGGAAGCTCTGGGGCCAACGTCCTGACTTTC. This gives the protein CASSLVGRGSSGANVLTF.

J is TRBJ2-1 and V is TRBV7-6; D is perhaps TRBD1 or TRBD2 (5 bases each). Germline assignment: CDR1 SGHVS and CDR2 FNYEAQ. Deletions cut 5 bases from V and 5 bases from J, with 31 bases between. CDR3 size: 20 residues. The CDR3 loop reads CASSPRPGDALLRRNNEQFF. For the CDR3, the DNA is TGTGCCAGCAGCCCTCGCCCCGGGGACGCTTTGCTAAGGAGAAACAATGAGCAGTTCTTC.

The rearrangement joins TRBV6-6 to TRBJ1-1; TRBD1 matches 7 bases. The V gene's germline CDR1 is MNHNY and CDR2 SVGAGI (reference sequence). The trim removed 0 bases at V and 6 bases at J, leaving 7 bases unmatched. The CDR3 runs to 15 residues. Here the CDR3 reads CASSYSTEGASEAFF. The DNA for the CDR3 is TGTGCCAGCAGTTACTCGACGGAGGGGGCGTCTGAAGCTTTCTTT.

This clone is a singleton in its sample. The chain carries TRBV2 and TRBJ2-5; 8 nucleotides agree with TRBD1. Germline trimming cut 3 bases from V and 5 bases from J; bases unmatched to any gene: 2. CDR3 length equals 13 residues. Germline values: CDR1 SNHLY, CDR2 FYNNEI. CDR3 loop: CASSETGVETQYF. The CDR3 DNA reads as TGTGCCAGCAGTGAGACAGGGGTGGAGACCCAGTACTTC.

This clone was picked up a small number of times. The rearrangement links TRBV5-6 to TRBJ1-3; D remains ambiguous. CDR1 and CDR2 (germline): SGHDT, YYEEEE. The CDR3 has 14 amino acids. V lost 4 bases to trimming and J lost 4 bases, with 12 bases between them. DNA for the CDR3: TGTGCCAGCAGCCTTCAGGCTGTCGGAAACACCATATATTTT. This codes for CASSLQAVGNTIYF.

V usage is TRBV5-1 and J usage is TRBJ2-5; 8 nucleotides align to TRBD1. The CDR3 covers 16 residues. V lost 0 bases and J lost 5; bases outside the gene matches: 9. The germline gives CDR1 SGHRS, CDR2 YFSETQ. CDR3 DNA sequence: TGCGCCAGCAGCTTGGCAGGGGGCGCCCCGGGGGAGACCCAGTACTTC. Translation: CASSLAGGAPGETQYF.

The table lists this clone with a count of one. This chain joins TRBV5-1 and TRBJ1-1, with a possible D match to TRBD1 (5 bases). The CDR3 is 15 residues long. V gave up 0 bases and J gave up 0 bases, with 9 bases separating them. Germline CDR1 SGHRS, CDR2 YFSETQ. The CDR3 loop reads CASSLDPGMNTEAFF. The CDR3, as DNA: TGCGCCAGCAGCTTGGATCCAGGGATGAACACTGAAGCTTTCTTT. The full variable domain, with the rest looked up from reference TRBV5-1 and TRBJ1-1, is KAGVTQTPRYLIKTRGQQVTLSCSPISGHRSVSWYQQTPGQGLQFLFEYFSETQRNKGNFPGRFSGRQFSNSRSEMNVSTLELGDSALYLCASSLDPGMNTEAFFGQGTRLTVV.

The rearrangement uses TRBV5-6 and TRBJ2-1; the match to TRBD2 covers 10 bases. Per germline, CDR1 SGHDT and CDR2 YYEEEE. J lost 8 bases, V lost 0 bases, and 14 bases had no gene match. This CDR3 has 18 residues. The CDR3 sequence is CASSLAAQREGLTHEQFF. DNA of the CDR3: TGTGCCAGCAGCTTGGCGGCGCAGCGGGAGGGCCTTACCCATGAGCAGTTCTTC.

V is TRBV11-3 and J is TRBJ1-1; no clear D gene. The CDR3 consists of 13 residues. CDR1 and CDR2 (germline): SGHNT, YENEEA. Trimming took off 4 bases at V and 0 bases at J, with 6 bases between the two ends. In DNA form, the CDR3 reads TGTGCCAGCAGCTACGAGTTGAACACTGAAGCTTTCTTT. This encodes CASSYELNTEAFF.

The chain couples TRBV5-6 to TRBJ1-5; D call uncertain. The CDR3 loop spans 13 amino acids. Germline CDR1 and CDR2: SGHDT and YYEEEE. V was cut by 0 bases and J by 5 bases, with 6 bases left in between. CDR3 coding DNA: TGTGCCAGCAGCTTGGCCGGAGATCAGCCCCAGCATTTT. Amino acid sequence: CASSLAGDQPQHF.

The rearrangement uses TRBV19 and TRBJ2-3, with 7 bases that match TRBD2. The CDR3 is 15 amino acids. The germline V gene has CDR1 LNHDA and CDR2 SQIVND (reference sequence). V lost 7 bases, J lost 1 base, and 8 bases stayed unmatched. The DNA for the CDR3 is TGTGCCAGTACCTACCTTGCGGGGGGCACAGATACGCAGTATTTT. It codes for CASTYLAGGTDTQYF. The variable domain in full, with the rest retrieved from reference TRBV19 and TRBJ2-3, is DGGITQSPKYLFRKEGQNVTLSCEQNLNHDAMYWYRQDPGQGLRLIYYSQIVNDFQKGDIAEGYSVSREKKESFPLTVTSAQKNPTAFYLCASTYLAGGTDTQYFGPGTRLTVL.

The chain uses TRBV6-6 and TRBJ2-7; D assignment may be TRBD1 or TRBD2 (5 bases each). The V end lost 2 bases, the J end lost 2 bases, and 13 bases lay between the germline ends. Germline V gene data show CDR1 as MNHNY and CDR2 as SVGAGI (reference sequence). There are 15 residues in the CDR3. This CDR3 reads CASSYVSGPAYEQYF. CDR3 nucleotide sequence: TGTGCCAGCAGTTACGTTTCGGGGCCCGCCTACGAGCAGTACTTC.

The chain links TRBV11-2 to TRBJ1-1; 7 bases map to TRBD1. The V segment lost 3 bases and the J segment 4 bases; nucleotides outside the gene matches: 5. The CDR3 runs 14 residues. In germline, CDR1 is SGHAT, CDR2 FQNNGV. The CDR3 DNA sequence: TGTGCCAGCAGCTTCCGACAGGGTGGCACTGAAGCTTTCTTT. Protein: CASSFRQGGTEAFF. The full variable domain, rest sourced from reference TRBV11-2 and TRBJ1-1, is EAGVAQSPRYKIIEKRQSVAFWCNPISGHATLYWYQQILGQGPKLLIQFQNNGVVDDSQLPKDRFSAERLKGVDSTLKIQPAKLEDSAVYLCASSFRQGGTEAFFGQGTRLTVV.

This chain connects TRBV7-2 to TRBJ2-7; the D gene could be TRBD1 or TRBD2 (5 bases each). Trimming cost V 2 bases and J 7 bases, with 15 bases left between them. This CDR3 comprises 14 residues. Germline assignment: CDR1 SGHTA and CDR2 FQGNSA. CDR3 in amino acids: CASSLSGTYVEQYF. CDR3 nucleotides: TGTGCCAGCAGCTTATCAGGGACCTACGTTGAGCAGTACTTC.

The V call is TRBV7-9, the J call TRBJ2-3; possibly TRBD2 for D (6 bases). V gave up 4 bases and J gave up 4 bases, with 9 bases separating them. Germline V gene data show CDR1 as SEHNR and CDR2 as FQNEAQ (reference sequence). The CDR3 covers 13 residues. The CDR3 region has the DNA TGTGCCAGCAGCTCACGGAGGGCAGATACGCAGTATTTT. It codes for CASSSRRADTQYF. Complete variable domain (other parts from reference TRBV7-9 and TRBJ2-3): DTGVSQNPRHKITKRGQNVTFRCDPISEHNRLYWYRQTLGQGPEFLTYFQNEAQLEKSRLLSDRFSAERPKGSFSTLEIQRTEQGDSAMYLCASSSRRADTQYFGPGTRLTVL.

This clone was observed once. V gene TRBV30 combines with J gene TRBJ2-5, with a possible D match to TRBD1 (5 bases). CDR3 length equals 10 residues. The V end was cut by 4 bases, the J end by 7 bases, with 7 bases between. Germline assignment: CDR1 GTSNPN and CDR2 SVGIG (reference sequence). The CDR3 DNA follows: TGTGCCTGGATTGGGGCGACCCAGTACTTC. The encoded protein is CAWIGATQYF.